A single sample is the source of the 28 T cell receptor beta chains below, sequenced in a study of somatic mutations in cytotoxic T cells in rheumatoid arthritis. Using immunoSEQ multiplex PCR, the repertoire was profiled, and TCRdb retains in-frame clones only, with some absent. The sample records 20,000 to 25,000 clones, 86% being singletons. Sequencing input: CD8+ T cells sorted from blood. The receptors were gathered from a woman aged 45-65 years in good health.

The J gene is TRBJ2-2, the V gene TRBV7-6; tentative D call: TRBD2 (6 bases). Deletions cut 6 bases from V and 1 base from J, with 15 bases between. CDR1 is SGHVS and CDR2 is FNYEAQ in the germline V gene. The CDR3 contains 16 residues. The CDR3 here is CASSSTGLRNTGELFF. The CDR3, as DNA: TGTGCCAGCAGTTCGACGGGACTCAGGAACACCGGGGAGCTGTTTTTT.

The chain couples TRBV5-1 to TRBJ1-2; D might be TRBD1 (5 bases). V was shortened by 0 bases and J by 6 bases, with 15 bases between the two germline ends. Germline values: CDR1 SGHRS, CDR2 YFSETQ. This CDR3 region has 15 residues. The CDR3 bases are TGCGCCAGCAGCTTGGACCTTGGCAGGGTCGATGGCTACACCTTC. As protein: CASSLDLGRVDGYTF.

The genes are TRBV7-2 and TRBJ2-1; D remains ambiguous. Trimming shortened V by 8 bases and J by 4 bases, and 9 bases separated the two germline ends. Germline V CDR1 and CDR2: SGHTA, FQGNSA. CDR3 length: 12 amino acids. This chain's CDR3 is CASLTRYNEQFF. In DNA form, the CDR3 reads TGTGCCAGCTTAACGAGGTACAATGAGCAGTTCTTC. Together with reference TRBV7-2 and TRBJ2-1, the CDR3 gives the full variable domain: GAGVSQSPSNKVTEKGKDVELRCDPISGHTALYWYRQSLGQGLEFLIYFQGNSAPDKSGLPSDRFSAERTGGSVSTLTIQRTQQEDSAVYLCASLTRYNEQFFGPGTRLTVL.

This chain links TRBV11-2 with TRBJ2-5; D tentatively fits TRBD1 or TRBD2 (5 bases each). The CDR3 consists of 15 residues. Germline CDR1 is SGHAT and CDR2 is FQNNGV. Trimming took off 5 bases at V and 4 bases at J, with 17 bases between the two ends. The chain's CDR3 is CASSGPRGGRETQYF. CDR3 DNA sequence: TGTGCCAGCAGCGGGCCTAGGGGCGGGCGAGAGACCCAGTACTTC.

V and J are TRBV9 and TRBJ2-3; TRBD2 aligns across 9 bases. The ends lost 4 bases at V and 0 bases at J; junction bases unmatched: 3. This CDR3 has 15 amino acids. The V gene's germline CDR1 is SGDLS and CDR2 YYNGEE. The CDR3 loop reads CASSPGLASTDTQYF. The DNA for the CDR3 is TGTGCCAGCAGCCCGGGACTAGCAAGCACAGATACGCAGTATTTT. Full variable domain (remainder filled in from reference TRBV9 and TRBJ2-3): DSGVTQTPKHLITATGQRVTLRCSPRSGDLSVYWYQQSLDQGLQFLIQYYNGEERAKGNILERFSAQQFPDLHSELNLSSLELGDSALYFCASSPGLASTDTQYFGPGTRLTVL.

The rearrangement links TRBV9 to TRBJ2-7; D possibly corresponds to TRBD2 (6 bases). CDR3 length: 14 residues. Germline CDR1 is SGDLS and CDR2 is YYNGEE. The V gene lost 0 bases and the J gene lost 6 bases, with 13 bases spanning the gap. The CDR3 DNA follows: TGTGCCAGCAGCGTAGGGAGCGGGTCGTTCGAGCAGTACTTC. As protein: CASSVGSGSFEQYF.

This clone was counted only a few times. This chain joins TRBV5-6 and TRBJ1-1, with D unresolved. V was cut by 5 bases and J by 4 bases, with 9 bases left in between. This CDR3 region has 12 residues. Germline V gene lookup returns CDR1 SGHDT and CDR2 YYEEEE. This chain's CDR3 is CASRLTGTEAFF. The CDR3 DNA follows: TGTGCCAGCAGGTTGACGGGCACTGAAGCTTTCTTT.

V is TRBV5-4 and J is TRBJ2-5, with D tentatively TRBD1 or TRBD2 (5 bases each). Trimming took 1 base from V and 1 from J, leaving 14 bases between them. CDR3 length equals 16 residues. CDR1 is SGHNT and CDR2 is YYREEE in the germline V gene (reference sequence). In nucleotides, the CDR3 is TGTGCCAGCAGCTTGAACCCCGGGACCATCCAAGAGACCCAGTACTTC. It yields the protein CASSLNPGTIQETQYF.

This rearrangement joins TRBV7-2 to TRBJ1-2; 9 bases match TRBD1. The CDR3 consists of 15 residues. Germline CDR1 is SGHTA and CDR2 is FQGNSA. J was trimmed by 4 bases and V by 6 bases; bases with no gene match: 9. CDR3 loop: CASRYGTGPSYGYTF. The CDR3 coding sequence is TGTGCCAGCAGATACGGGACAGGGCCGTCCTATGGCTACACCTTC.

V usage is TRBV5-6 and J usage is TRBJ2-1, with TRBD2 identical over 14 bases. The V gene end was trimmed by 4 bases and the J gene end by 3 bases; junction bases not matched to a gene: 9. The CDR3 is made up of 18 amino acids. The germline CDR1 and CDR2 sequences are SGHDT and YYEEEE. This CDR3 is CASSRQTSGGAYYNEQFF. The CDR3 DNA reads TGTGCCAGCAGCAGACAGACTAGCGGGGGGGCCTACTACAATGAGCAGTTCTTC. The entire variable domain, with the rest obtained from reference TRBV5-6 and TRBJ2-1, is as follows: DAGVTQSPTHLIKTRGQQVTLRCSPKSGHDTVSWYQQALGQGPQFIFQYYEEEERQRGNFPDRFSGHQFPNYSSELNVNALLLGDSALYLCASSRQTSGGAYYNEQFFGPGTRLTVL.

The chain combines TRBV9 with TRBJ1-2, with TRBD1 identical over 9 bases. The CDR3 totals 13 residues. Germline V lookup: CDR1 SGDLS, CDR2 YYNGEE. With 4 bases clipped from V and 7 bases from J, the junction kept 5 bases outside the gene matches. The CDR3: CASSIGTGFGYTF. CDR3 bases: TGTGCCAGCAGCATCGGGACAGGGTTTGGCTACACCTTC.

The V gene is TRBV7-2, the J gene TRBJ1-1; weak D call: TRBD1 (5 bases). Germline CDR1 SGHTA, CDR2 FQGNSA. The V end was cut by 5 bases, the J end by 0 bases, with 13 bases between. This CDR3 region has 15 residues. Here the CDR3 reads CASSQWGGMNTEAFF. The CDR3 nucleotides are TGTGCCAGCAGCCAATGGGGGGGAATGAACACTGAAGCTTTCTTT.

This chain joins TRBV5-6 and TRBJ2-7, with 11 positions matching TRBD1. J was trimmed by 3 bases and V by 2 bases; bases with no gene match: 10. The CDR3 is 17 amino acids. Germline V gene lookup returns CDR1 SGHDT and CDR2 YYEEEE. CDR3 sequence reads: CASSLGTGGVSFYEQYF. CDR3 sequence (DNA): TGTGCCAGCAGCTTAGGGACAGGGGGTGTTTCGTTCTACGAGCAGTACTTC.

The J gene is TRBJ2-3, the V gene TRBV7-6, with 16 nucleotides matching TRBD2. With 3 bases clipped from V and 2 bases from J, the junction kept 11 bases outside the gene matches. The CDR3 totals 20 residues. CDR1 SGHVS and CDR2 FNYEAQ come from the germline V gene. CDR3 region: CASSFPRGTSGGANTDTQYF. In nucleotides, the CDR3 is TGTGCCAGCAGCTTCCCTAGAGGGACTAGCGGGGGGGCCAACACAGATACGCAGTATTTT.

The rearrangement uses TRBV6-5 and TRBJ1-1; no clear D gene. The CDR3 is 12 amino acids. Germline CDR1 and CDR2: MNHEY and SVGAGI. V was cut by 6 bases and J by 4 bases, with 9 bases left in between. The CDR3 nucleotides are TGTGCCAGCAGCCCCGGAAGCACTGAAGCTTTCTTT. It encodes CASSPGSTEAFF.

The sample holds one count of this clone. The chain couples TRBV6-6 to TRBJ2-1; D not resolved. This CDR3 comprises 16 residues. V was trimmed by 7 bases and J by 4 bases, leaving 20 bases between them. CDR1 and CDR2 from the germline V gene are MNHNY and SVGAGI (reference sequence). The CDR3 DNA follows: TGTGCCAGCAAGAAGGACCAACGGCAGGTTTACAATGAGCAGTTCTTC. It is translated as CASKKDQRQVYNEQFF.

V gene TRBV9 combines with J gene TRBJ2-2; D call uncertain. The CDR3 has 16 residues. Germline V gene lookup returns CDR1 SGDLS and CDR2 YYNGEE. The V gene lost 4 bases and the J gene lost 3 bases, with 16 bases spanning the gap. The CDR3 coding sequence is TGTGCCAGCAGCCCCACAAGATTAGATGACACCGGGGAGCTGTTTTTT. Translation: CASSPTRLDDTGELFF.

This clone showed up just a few times. The rearrangement links TRBV14 to TRBJ1-2, with 7 bases identical to TRBD1. The germline V gene encodes CDR1 SGHDN and CDR2 FVKESK. The V gene end was trimmed by 4 bases and the J gene end by 5 bases; junction bases not matched to a gene: 7. The CDR3 runs to 14 residues. CDR3 in DNA: TGTGCCAGCAGCCCAGGGACAGCGCTTTATGGCTACACCTTC. Translating it yields CASSPGTALYGYTF.

This sequence joins TRBV6-4 and TRBJ2-3, with 9 bases identical to TRBD2. V dropped 1 base and J dropped 3; count of bases not matched to a gene: 2. The CDR3 is made up of 15 amino acids. Germline V gene lookup returns CDR1 MRHNA and CDR2 SNTAGT. The CDR3, as DNA: TGTGCCAGCAGTGACTTTAGCGGGGGAACAGATACGCAGTATTTT. It encodes CASSDFSGGTDTQYF.

This chain joins TRBV14 and TRBJ2-5; D possibly matches TRBD1 or TRBD2 (5 bases each). V shed 0 bases and J shed 7 bases, with 18 bases lying between them. The germline V gene encodes CDR1 SGHDN and CDR2 FVKESK. The CDR3 is 16 residues long. The CDR3 nucleotides read TGTGCCAGCAGCCAAGAACATGTGTGGGGGTCCGGGACCCAGTACTTC. It specifies CASSQEHVWGSGTQYF.

The J gene is TRBJ1-3, the V gene TRBV6-5, with D maybe TRBD1 (5 bases). The V gene lost 4 bases and the J gene lost 4 bases, with 11 bases spanning the gap. The CDR3 extends over 14 amino acids. The germline V gene has CDR1 MNHEY and CDR2 SVGAGI. The CDR3 sequence is CASSFRRGGNTIYF. In DNA, the CDR3 is TGTGCCAGCAGTTTTCGACGGGGGGGAAACACCATATATTTT.

In regard to this clone: The missing conserved phenylalanine or tryptophan at the end of this CDR3 makes a read error likely. Because the CDR3's place on the DNA is in doubt, the DNA is left out and the CDR3 is given as listed by TCRdb. The chain carries TRBV7-9 and TRBJ1-1; the D call TRBD1 from the table was never checked on the DNA. The CDR3 has 12 residues if both end residues are counted. Germline CDR1 is SEHNR and CDR2 is FQNEAQ (reference sequence). The CDR3 is CASSLAGQPAYV.

V and J are TRBV28 and TRBJ1-2; 8 bases align to TRBD1. The CDR3 runs to 17 residues. V lost 3 bases, J lost 2 bases, and 11 bases stayed unmatched. Germline V gene lookup returns CDR1 MDHEN and CDR2 SYDVKM. As DNA, the CDR3 is TGTGCCAGCAGTTTGTACCCGGGACAGGCCCCGAACTATGGCTACACCTTC. Translation gives CASSLYPGQAPNYGYTF.

This clone showed up just once. The CDR3 DNA sequence: TGTGCCAGCAGGGCCTTCACAGGGAAAGGGTCCTATAATTCACCCCTCCACTTT. This sequence encodes CASRAFTGKGSYNSPLHF. The chain is built from TRBV2 and TRBJ1-6; D may be TRBD1 (6 bases). The CDR3 consists of 18 residues. Germline CDR1 is SNHLY and CDR2 is FYNNEI. The ends were cut back, 6 bases at V and 1 base at J, with 19 bases in the middle.

The rearrangement links TRBV19 to TRBJ1-1; D gene unclear. V was cut by 3 bases and J by 4 bases, with 3 bases left in between. The length of the CDR3 is 11 residues. In germline, CDR1 is LNHDA, CDR2 SQIVND (reference sequence). CDR3 sequence (DNA): TGTGCCAGTAGTATGGGCACTGAAGCTTTCTTT. Translating it yields CASSMGTEAFF.

The count of this clone is one. This sequence joins TRBV4-1 and TRBJ2-1; perhaps D is TRBD1 or TRBD2 (5 bases each). Trimming cost V 5 bases and J 7 bases, with 9 bases left between them. The CDR3 spans 12 residues. The germline V gene has CDR1 MGHRA and CDR2 YSYEKL. For the CDR3, the DNA is TGCGCCAGCAGCAGAGGGGAGAATGAGCAGTTCTTC. Encoded protein: CASSRGENEQFF.

The chain links TRBV10-2 to TRBJ2-7, with TRBD1 matching 8 bases. With V trimmed by 6 bases and J by 4 bases, 11 bases remained unmatched. The CDR3 has 15 residues. Per germline, CDR1 WSHSY and CDR2 SAAADI. The CDR3 here is CASRPRTGILYEQYF. The CDR3 nucleotides read TGCGCCAGCAGGCCCAGGACAGGGATATTATACGAGCAGTACTTC.

The V and J genes are TRBV5-6 and TRBJ1-3, with D possibly TRBD1 on 6 matching bases. Trimming took off 1 base at V and 0 bases at J, with 20 bases between the two ends. The germline V gene has CDR1 SGHDT and CDR2 YYEEEE. The CDR3 has 19 residues. In DNA form, the CDR3 reads TGTGCCAGCAGCTTGCGCCGGGGGCGAAAATTAAACTCTGGAAACACCATATATTTT. Translation: CASSLRRGRKLNSGNTIYF. Using reference TRBV5-6 and TRBJ1-3 for the parts outside the CDR3, the full variable domain is DAGVTQSPTHLIKTRGQQVTLRCSPKSGHDTVSWYQQALGQGPQFIFQYYEEEERQRGNFPDRFSGHQFPNYSSELNVNALLLGDSALYLCASSLRRGRKLNSGNTIYFGEGSWLTVV.